This T cell receptor beta chain was obtained from a study of response to subunit inactivated influenza vaccine. MiXCR, run by TCRdb on the RT-PCR reads, gives a single entry per CDR3 protein. The top ten clones hold roughly 6.4% of a sample with 650,000 to 800,000 distinct CDR3 sequences, about 15% of them seen once. Only a few counts were recorded for this clonotype. Its antigen is not identified. Study findings and constraints: The authors suggested that few new T cells are recruited per seasonal influenza vaccination.

This receptor was obtained from a man between 50 and 59 years old who received an inactivated influenza vaccine. The material sequenced was PBMCs from blood, taken less than 15 days before vaccination.

The CDR3 spells CASQTGTVLLGGEKLFF. In DNA form, the CDR3 reads TGTGCCAGCCAGACCGGGACAGTACTCCTAGGAGGTGAAAAACTGTTTTTT. This chain connects TRBV2 to TRBJ1-4, with 7 bases that match TRBD1. The germline gives CDR1 SNHLY, CDR2 FYNNEI. With 8 bases clipped from V and 7 bases from J, the junction kept 19 bases outside the gene matches. CDR3 length: 17 residues.